The 17 T cell receptor beta chains below all came from one sample that was sequenced in a study of technical replicates of blood from a handful of donors. Profiling relied on immunoSEQ multiplex PCR, and the TCRdb table lists in-frame clones only, not all of them. The sample includes more than 65,000 clones, 80% to 95% of them seen just once. The sample taken for sequencing was T cells isolated from PBMCs. These receptors came from a human donor in good health.

The genes are TRBV6-5 and TRBJ1-2, with a tentative D call TRBD1 (6 bases). CDR3 length: 15 residues. Germline assignment: CDR1 MNHEY and CDR2 SVGAGI. Between the trimmed V and J ends, which lost 3 bases and 8 bases, there was a span of 19 bases. This CDR3 reads CASSYDSRSGGGYTF. CDR3 DNA: TGTGCCAGCAGTTATGACTCCAGGAGCGGGGGCGGCTACACCTTC.

The chain combines TRBV19 with TRBJ1-1; D is uncertain. The CDR3 extends over 14 amino acids. Germline lookup yields CDR1 LNHDA and CDR2 SQIVND (reference sequence). V was clipped by 4 bases and J by 4 bases, with 13 bases between them. CDR3 loop: CASSTTAGGTEAFF. The CDR3 nucleotides are TGTGCCAGTAGTACTACCGCCGGAGGCACTGAAGCTTTCTTT.

This sequence joins TRBV27 and TRBJ1-1; D perhaps matches TRBD1 (5 bases). Germline V gene lookup returns CDR1 MNHEY and CDR2 SMNVEV (reference sequence). V lost 6 bases, J lost 0 bases, and 14 bases lay in between. The CDR3 runs 15 residues. As DNA, the CDR3 is TGTGCCAGCAGCCCTCTCGGGGGTATGAACACTGAAGCTTTCTTT. Its translation is CASSPLGGMNTEAFF.

This clone has just a few counts. V usage is TRBV5-8 and J usage is TRBJ1-1; D is ambiguous. CDR3 length equals 14 residues. Trimming cost V 0 bases and J 0 bases, with 6 bases left between them. Germline CDR1 reads SGHTS; CDR2 reads YDEGEE. The DNA for the CDR3 is TGTGCCAGCAGCTTGGGGGCACTGAACACTGAAGCTTTCTTT. Its translation is CASSLGALNTEAFF. The complete variable domain, with remaining parts taken from reference TRBV5-8 and TRBJ1-1, reads EAGVTQSPTHLIKTRGQQATLRCSPISGHTSVYWYQQALGLGLQFLLWYDEGEERNRGNFPPRFSGRQFPNYSSELNVNALELEDSALYLCASSLGALNTEAFFGQGTRLTVV.

The chain carries TRBV7-6 and TRBJ2-2; D is perhaps TRBD2 (6 bases). Trimming removed 5 bases at V and 7 bases at J, with 11 bases between. This CDR3 has 13 residues. Per germline, CDR1 SGHVS and CDR2 FNYEAQ. The CDR3 region is CASSPSDIGELFF. In nucleotides, the CDR3 is TGTGCCAGCAGCCCTAGCGACATCGGGGAGCTGTTTTTT. Drawing the rest from reference TRBV7-6 and TRBJ2-2, the complete variable domain is GAGVSQSPRYKVTKRGQDVALRCDPISGHVSLYWYRQALGQGPEFLTYFNYEAQQDKSGLPNDRFSAERPEGSISTLTIQRTEQRDSAMYRCASSPSDIGELFFGEGSRLTVL.

The V and J genes are TRBV11-1 and TRBJ2-7; 7 bases fit TRBD1. The CDR3 is made up of 14 amino acids. Germline CDR1 is SGHAT and CDR2 is FQDESV (reference sequence). V lost 0 bases to trimming and J lost 3 bases; unmatched junction nucleotides: 2. The DNA of the CDR3 is TGTGCCAGCAGCTTAGCGGGACAGCACTACGAGCAGTACTTC. Encoded protein: CASSLAGQHYEQYF.

The chain couples TRBV11-2 to TRBJ2-7; 10 bases line up with TRBD2. This CDR3 has 18 residues. Germline V gene data show CDR1 as SGHAT and CDR2 as FQNNGV. The J segment lost 2 bases and the V segment lost 5 bases, leaving 15 bases of the junction unmatched. CDR3 region: CASSIGASGSIGTYEQYF. The CDR3 nucleotides are TGTGCCAGCAGCATCGGGGCTAGCGGGAGTATCGGCACCTACGAGCAGTACTTC.

CDR3: CASSLVMGSEQFF. The CDR3 region has the DNA TGTGCCAGCAGCTTGGTAATGGGGAGTGAGCAGTTCTTC. This sequence joins TRBV7-3 and TRBJ2-1; possible D gene TRBD2, 5 bases. CDR3 length: 13 residues. V lost 3 bases and J 9 bases, leaving 12 bases between the germline ends. Germline-derived CDR1 and CDR2 are SGHTA and FQGTGA.

The chain couples TRBV7-2 to TRBJ2-7, with D possibly being TRBD2 (5 bases). The CDR3 runs to 14 residues. The V end was cut by 5 bases, the J end by 1 base, with 12 bases between. Per the germline V gene, CDR1 is SGHTA and CDR2 is FQGNSA. Here the CDR3 DNA reads TGTGCCAGCAGCCGAGGGCGGCAGTCCTACGAGCAGTACTTC. Its translation: CASSRGRQSYEQYF.

This clone was observed once. The genes are TRBV30 and TRBJ2-4; D not resolved. V was cut by 2 bases and J by 0 bases, with 8 bases left in between. Germline V lookup: CDR1 GTSNPN, CDR2 SVGIG (reference sequence). The CDR3 has 14 amino acids. The CDR3, as DNA: TGTGCCTGGAGTCGTGAACTAGCCAAAAACATTCAGTACTTC. It is translated as CAWSRELAKNIQYF.

V usage is TRBV4-1 and J usage is TRBJ1-5; 8 positions match TRBD1. CDR1 MGHRA and CDR2 YSYEKL come from the germline V gene. The V and J ends lost 1 base and 0 bases, in that order; junction bases with no gene match: 14. The CDR3 has 20 residues. DNA for the CDR3: TGCGCCAGCAGCCAAGCTCACCCGGGACAGGAGAAATATAGCAATCAGCCCCAGCATTTT. It specifies CASSQAHPGQEKYSNQPQHF.

The J gene is TRBJ2-1, the V gene TRBV28; weak D call: TRBD2 (5 bases). Trimming took 2 bases from V and 4 from J, leaving 6 bases between them. The germline CDR1 and CDR2 sequences are MDHEN and SYDVKM. There are 13 residues in the CDR3. The CDR3 sequence: CASSLAGYNEQFF. The CDR3 DNA reads TGTGCCAGCAGTTTAGCGGGTTACAATGAGCAGTTCTTC.

A word on this clone: The missing conserved phenylalanine or tryptophan at the end of this CDR3 makes a read error likely. It is unclear where the CDR3 begins or ends on the DNA, so no DNA is shown, and the CDR3 is as TCRdb lists it. The J gene is TRBJ2-7, the V gene TRBV28; TRBD1 is the table's D call and was not checked against the DNA. CDR1 MDHEN and CDR2 SYDVKM come from the germline V gene. 11 amino acids form the CDR3, both terminal residues included. CDR3 amino acids: CASTSGQGKDL.

This clone was recorded once. The genes are TRBV14 and TRBJ2-7; D is perhaps TRBD1 (5 bases). The CDR3 is 15 residues long. The germline gives CDR1 SGHDN, CDR2 FVKESK. V was shortened by 2 bases and J by 0 bases, with 11 bases between the two germline ends. The CDR3 loop is CASSQLTGSSYEQYF. The CDR3 coding sequence is TGTGCCAGCAGCCAACTCACAGGTAGCTCCTACGAGCAGTACTTC. Full variable domain (outside the CDR3, taken from reference TRBV14 and TRBJ2-7): EAGVTQFPSHSVIEKGQTVTLRCDPISGHDNLYWYRRVMGKEIKFLLHFVKESKQDESGMPNNRFLAERTGGTYSTLKVQPAELEDSGVYFCASSQLTGSSYEQYFGPGTRLTVT.

This clone has more than one count but fewer than ten. This sequence joins TRBV7-2 and TRBJ2-2; D gene ambiguous. The CDR3 contains 15 residues. V dropped 1 base and J dropped 4 bases, with 10 bases sitting between them. Germline V gene lookup returns CDR1 SGHTA and CDR2 FQGNSA. CDR3 in amino acids: CASSLGLSSTGELFF. CDR3 DNA sequence: TGTGCCAGCAGCTTAGGACTCTCTTCCACCGGGGAGCTGTTTTTT. Drawing the rest from reference TRBV7-2 and TRBJ2-2, the complete variable domain is GAGVSQSPSNKVTEKGKDVELRCDPISGHTALYWYRQSLGQGLEFLIYFQGNSAPDKSGLPSDRFSAERTGGSVSTLTIQRTQQEDSAVYLCASSLGLSSTGELFFGEGSRLTVL.

V and J are TRBV7-3 and TRBJ2-3; tentative D call: TRBD2 (6 bases). The CDR3 is 13 amino acids. Germline V gene sequence: CDR1 SGHTA, CDR2 FQGTGA. Trimming left V 3 bases short and J 3 bases short, with 7 bases between. CDR3 sequence: CASSLGLTDTQYF. The CDR3 coding sequence is TGTGCCAGCAGCTTGGGACTGACAGATACGCAGTATTTT.

This chain uses TRBV19 with TRBJ1-2, with TRBD1 as a possible D gene (6 bases). V was clipped by 3 bases and J by 6 bases, with 26 bases between them. There are 18 residues in the CDR3. Germline V lookup: CDR1 LNHDA, CDR2 SQIVND (reference sequence). For the CDR3, the DNA is TGTGCCAGTAGTATTGGTAGGGGAAGGGACACTCGGAGGAATGGCTACACCTTC. Translation: CASSIGRGRDTRRNGYTF.